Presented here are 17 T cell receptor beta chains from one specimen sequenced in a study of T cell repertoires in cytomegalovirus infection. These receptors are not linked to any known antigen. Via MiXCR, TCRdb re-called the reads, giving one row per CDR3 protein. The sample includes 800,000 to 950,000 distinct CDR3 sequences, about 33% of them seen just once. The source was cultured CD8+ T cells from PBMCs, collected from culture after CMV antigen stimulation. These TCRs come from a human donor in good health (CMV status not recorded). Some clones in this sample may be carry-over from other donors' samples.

CDR3 in DNA: TGTGCCAGCTGCCACCCTTTAGCAGATACGCAGTATTTT. This gives the protein CASCHPLADTQYF. The chain uses TRBV7-9 and TRBJ2-3, with no clear D. This CDR3 has 13 residues. Germline assignment: CDR1 SEHNR and CDR2 FQNEAQ (reference sequence). Trimming removed 8 bases at V and 4 bases at J, with 13 bases between. The full variable domain, completed using reference TRBV7-9 and TRBJ2-3, is DTGVSQNPRHKITKRGQNVTFRCDPISEHNRLYWYRQTLGQGPEFLTYFQNEAQLEKSRLLSDRFSAERPKGSFSTLEIQRTEQGDSAMYLCASCHPLADTQYFGPGTRLTVL.

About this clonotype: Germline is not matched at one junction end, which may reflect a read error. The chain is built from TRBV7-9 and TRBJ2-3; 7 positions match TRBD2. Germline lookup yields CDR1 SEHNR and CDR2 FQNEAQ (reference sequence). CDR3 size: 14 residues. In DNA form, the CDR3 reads TGTGCCAGCAGCCTAGCCGCCAGCGGGGAAAATCAGTATTTT. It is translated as CASSLAASGENQYF.

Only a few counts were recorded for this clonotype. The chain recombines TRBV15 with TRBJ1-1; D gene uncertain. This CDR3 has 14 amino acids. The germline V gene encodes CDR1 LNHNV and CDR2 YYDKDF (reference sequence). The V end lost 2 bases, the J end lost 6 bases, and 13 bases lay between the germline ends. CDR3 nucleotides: TGTGCCACCAGCAGACTTTGGGCAGACCCTGAAGCTTTCTTT. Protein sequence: CATSRLWADPEAFF.

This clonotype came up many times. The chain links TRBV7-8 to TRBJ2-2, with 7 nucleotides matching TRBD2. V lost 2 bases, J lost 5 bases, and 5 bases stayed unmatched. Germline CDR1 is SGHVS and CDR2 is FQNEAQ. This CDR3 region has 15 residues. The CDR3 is CASSLRAGSTGELFF. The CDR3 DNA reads TGTGCCAGCAGCTTACGAGCGGGGTCGACCGGGGAGCTGTTTTTT.

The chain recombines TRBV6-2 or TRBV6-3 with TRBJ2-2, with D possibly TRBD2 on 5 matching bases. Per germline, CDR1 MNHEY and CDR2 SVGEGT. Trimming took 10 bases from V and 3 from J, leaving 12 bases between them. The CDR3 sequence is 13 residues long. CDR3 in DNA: TGTGCCATTTATAACGGGGACACCGGGGAGCTGTTTTTT. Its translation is CAIYNGDTGELFF.

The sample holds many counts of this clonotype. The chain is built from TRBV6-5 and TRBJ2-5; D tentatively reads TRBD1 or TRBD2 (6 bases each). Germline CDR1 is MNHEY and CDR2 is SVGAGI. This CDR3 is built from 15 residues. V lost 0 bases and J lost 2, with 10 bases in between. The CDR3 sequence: CASSYSGGLQETQYF. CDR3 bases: TGTGCCAGCAGTTACTCGGGGGGCTTACAAGAGACCCAGTACTTC.

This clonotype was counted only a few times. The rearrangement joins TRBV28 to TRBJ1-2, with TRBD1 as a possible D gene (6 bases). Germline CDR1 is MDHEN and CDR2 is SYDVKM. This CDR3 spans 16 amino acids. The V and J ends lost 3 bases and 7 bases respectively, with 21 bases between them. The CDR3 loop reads CASSLILGGDRLGYTF. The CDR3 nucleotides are TGTGCCAGCAGTTTGATTCTAGGGGGAGATCGTCTTGGCTACACCTTC.

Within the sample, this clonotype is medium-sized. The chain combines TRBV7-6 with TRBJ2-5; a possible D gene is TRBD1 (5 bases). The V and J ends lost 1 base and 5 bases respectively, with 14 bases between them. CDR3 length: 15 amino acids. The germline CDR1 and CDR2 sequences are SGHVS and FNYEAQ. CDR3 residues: CASSLVKGLRETQYF. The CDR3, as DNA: TGTGCCAGCAGCTTAGTCAAGGGGTTGCGGGAGACCCAGTACTTC. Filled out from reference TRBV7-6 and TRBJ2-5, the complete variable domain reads GAGVSQSPRYKVTKRGQDVALRCDPISGHVSLYWYRQALGQGPEFLTYFNYEAQQDKSGLPNDRFSAERPEGSISTLTIQRTEQRDSAMYRCASSLVKGLRETQYFGPGTRLLVL.

The CDR3 loop reads CASRIDRGNEKLFF. CDR3 DNA sequence: TGTGCCAGCAGAATCGACAGGGGAAACGAAAAACTGTTTTTT. The V call is TRBV6-8, the J call TRBJ1-4; 8 bases fit TRBD1. Germline trimming cut 6 bases from V and 8 bases from J; bases unmatched to any gene: 8. CDR1 is MNHGY, CDR2 SAAAGT, per germline. This CDR3 contains 14 residues.

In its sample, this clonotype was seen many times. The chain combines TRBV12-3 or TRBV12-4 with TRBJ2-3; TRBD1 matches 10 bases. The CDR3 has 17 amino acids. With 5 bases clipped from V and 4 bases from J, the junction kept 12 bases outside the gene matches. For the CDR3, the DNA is TGTGCCAGCAGTGACCCGGGACAGGGGCTAGGCGCAGATACGCAGTATTTT. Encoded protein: CASSDPGQGLGADTQYF.

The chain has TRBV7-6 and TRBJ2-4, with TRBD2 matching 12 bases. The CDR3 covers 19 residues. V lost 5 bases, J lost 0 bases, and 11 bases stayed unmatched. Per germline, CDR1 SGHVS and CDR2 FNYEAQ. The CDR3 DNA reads TGTGCCAGCAGCCAGGGCCTAGCGGGGGGGCCGAGAGCCAAAAACATTCAGTACTTC. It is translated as CASSQGLAGGPRAKNIQYF.

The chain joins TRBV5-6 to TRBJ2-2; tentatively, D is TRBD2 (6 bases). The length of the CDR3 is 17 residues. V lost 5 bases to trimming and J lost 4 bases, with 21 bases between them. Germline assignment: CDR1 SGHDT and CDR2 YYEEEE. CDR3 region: CASSSLRDFPSTGELFF. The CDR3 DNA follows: TGTGCCAGCAGTTCCCTCCGGGACTTCCCTTCCACCGGGGAGCTGTTTTTT.

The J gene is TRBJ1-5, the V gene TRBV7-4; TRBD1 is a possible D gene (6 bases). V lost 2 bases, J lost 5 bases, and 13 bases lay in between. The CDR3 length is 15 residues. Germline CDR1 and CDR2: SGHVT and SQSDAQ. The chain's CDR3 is CASSLSGGSHQPQHF. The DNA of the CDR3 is TGTGCCAGCAGCTTAAGCGGGGGCTCCCATCAGCCCCAGCATTTT.

The CDR3 sequence: CASSVSGPNSPLHF. The CDR3 coding sequence is TGTGCCAGCAGCGTATCCGGACCCAATTCACCCCTCCACTTT. V and J are TRBV9 and TRBJ1-6; the D is unclear. Germline loops: CDR1 SGDLS, CDR2 YYNGEE. Trimming cost V 1 base and J 7 bases, with 9 bases left between them. CDR3 length: 14 residues.

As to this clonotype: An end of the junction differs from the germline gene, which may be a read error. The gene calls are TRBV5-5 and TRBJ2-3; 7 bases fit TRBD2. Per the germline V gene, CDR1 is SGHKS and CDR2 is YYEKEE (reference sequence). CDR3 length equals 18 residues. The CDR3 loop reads CASSLGIAGGGSTDTQYF. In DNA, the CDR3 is TGTGCCAGCAGTTTGGGAATAGCGGGTGGAGGTAGCACAGATACGCAGTATTTT.

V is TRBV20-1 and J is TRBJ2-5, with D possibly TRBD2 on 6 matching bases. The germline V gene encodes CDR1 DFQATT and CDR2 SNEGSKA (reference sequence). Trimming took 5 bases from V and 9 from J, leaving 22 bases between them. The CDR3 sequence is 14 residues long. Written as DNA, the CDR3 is TGCAGTGCTGGAGGGACGGATGTTGATTGGGCCCAGTACTTC. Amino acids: CSAGGTDVDWAQYF.

In nucleotides, the CDR3 is TGTGCCAGCAGTTTAGCCCGGGAGCTGTTTTTT. The encoded protein is CASSLARELFF. The chain has TRBV12-3 or TRBV12-4 and TRBJ1-4; D call uncertain. The J call is doubtful: the DNA matches TRBJ2-2 better. This CDR3 spans 11 amino acids.